The following is a TCR beta chain sequence with its context. TCRdb re-analysed the 5' RACE reads in MiXCR, keeping a single row per CDR3 protein. The sample lists fewer than 250,000 distinct CDR3 sequences; 15% to 19% were seen once. These data are taken from a study of T-cell memory formation after mild COVID-19. V lost 5 bases to trimming and J lost 6 bases, with 17 bases between them. Per the germline V gene, CDR1 is MNHNY and CDR2 is SVGAGI (reference sequence). The CDR3 covers 15 residues. The chain links TRBV6-6 to TRBJ1-5; no reliable D call. Sequenced: PBMCs or a T cell subset sorted from them (not recorded which). The origin of this receptor is an adult woman who had mild COVID-19 (a few samples of this study predate the infection). Cell type and time point are not known. This CDR3 is CASSPPSFTGQPQHF. The CDR3 region has the DNA TGTGCCAGCAGTCCACCCTCCTTTACGGGTCAGCCCCAGCATTTT.